The subject of this entry is one TCR beta chain. Its antigen is undetermined. PCR employed 60 Vbeta and 13 Jbeta primers. Only in-frame clones appear in the TCRdb table, and some are missing; sequencing was by immunoSEQ multiplex PCR. The sample has about 160,000 clones; approximately 78% are singletons. This sample was taken from a study of cytomegalovirus exposure and HLA in healthy donors. The overall study: A prior analysis found some 110 million unique TCR beta sequences from some 200 million T cells.

The junction had 8 bases not matched to a gene; V was cut back by 0 bases and J by 5 bases. The CDR3 extends over 16 amino acids. Per the germline V gene, CDR1 is SGDLS and CDR2 is YYNGEE. Study-wide points: Later analysis showed TCR association rates varying by HLA locus, highest for DRB1 and lowest for HLA-C. Because they were indistinguishable, some V segments, including TRBV6-2 and TRBV6-3, were excluded.

The clonotype originates from a male donor in good health and CMV-seropositive. The V and J genes are TRBV9 and TRBJ2-5, with 9 positions matching TRBD2. The sample consisted of PBMCs. CDR3 loop: CASSVAPTSGWETQYF. CDR3 bases: TGTGCCAGCAGCGTAGCTCCGACTAGCGGTTGGGAGACCCAGTACTTC. Looking up the rest from reference TRBV9 and TRBJ2-5 gives the full variable domain: DSGVTQTPKHLITATGQRVTLRCSPRSGDLSVYWYQQSLDQGLQFLIQYYNGEERAKGNILERFSAQQFPDLHSELNLSSLELGDSALYFCASSVAPTSGWETQYFGPGTRLLVL.